This section outlines one T cell receptor beta chain sequence together with its context. Sequencing used immunoSEQ multiplex PCR; TCRdb keeps in-frame clones, though not all of them. The sample has 150,000 or so clones; roughly 94% are singletons. CDR3 size: 13 residues. Trimming cost V 5 bases and J 8 bases; bases outside gene matches: 7. The germline CDR1 and CDR2 sequences are ENHRY and SYGVKD. The data derive from a study of control samples from healthy donors and cancer patients. Sequenced: blood. This rearrangement joins TRBV10-3 to TRBJ1-1; 8 positions agree with TRBD1. The TCR sequence derives from a woman between 40 and 50 years old in good health. This chain's CDR3 is CAISSGQGAEAFF. In DNA, the CDR3 is TGTGCCATCAGTTCTGGGCAGGGGGCCGAAGCTTTCTTT.